Sequencing of this TCR beta chain was carried out in a study of CD8 T cells in ankylosing spondylitis. Points from the study as a whole: Researchers reportedly found disease-linked clones significantly enriched in matched ankylosing spondylitis synovial fluid. Characteristic of ankylosing spondylitis blood, it appeared, was a TCR beta motif comprising 7 to 9 highly homologous variants.

This clonotype was observed a handful of times. Its antigen is not known. The CDR3 covers 17 residues. Germline V CDR1 and CDR2: DFQATT, SNEGSKA (reference sequence). The junction had 15 bases not matched to a gene; V was cut back by 3 bases and J by 7 bases. Quantitative 5'-RACE with molecular barcodes produced the TCR beta libraries. TCRdb passed the 5' RACE reads through MiXCR, listing each CDR3 protein once. In the table there are 340,000 or so distinct CDR3 sequences, 14% to 15% of which are singletons. The clonotype was recovered from a male donor with ankylosing spondylitis or in good health (not recorded which). This chain joins TRBV20-1 and TRBJ2-1, with 10 bases matching TRBD2. Sequencing was done on a sample of blood, either unsorted or a sorted T cell fraction (not recorded which). CDR3: CSASRLAGVGGGNEQFF. The CDR3 DNA sequence: TGCAGTGCTAGTAGGCTAGCGGGAGTAGGGGGAGGGAATGAGCAGTTCTTC.